The 20 T cell receptor beta chains below all came from one sample that was sequenced in a study of T-cell reconstitution after alpha-beta-depleted transplantation in children. During its preparation, the TCRbeta library received unique molecular identifiers. TCRdb passed the PCR reads through MiXCR, listing each CDR3 protein once. The repertoire holds 100,000 to 120,000 distinct CDR3 sequences, under 13% seen once, with about 7.3% in the top ten. This sample comprised PBMCs from the stem cell graft donor, obtained from the stem cell graft. These receptors were taken from a human donor who donated a stem cell graft to a child with acute lymphoblastic leukemia.

The sample holds many counts of this clonotype. The chain couples TRBV28 to TRBJ2-3; perhaps TRBD2 as D (7 bases). Trimming cost V 6 bases and J 0 bases, with 22 bases left between them. CDR3 length equals 18 residues. CDR1 is MDHEN and CDR2 is SYDVKM in the germline V gene. CDR3 protein: CASSFKKWGGRSTDTQYF. The CDR3 DNA follows: TGTGCCAGCAGCTTCAAGAAATGGGGGGGCAGGAGCACAGATACGCAGTATTTT.

This clonotype has at least ten counts. The chain joins TRBV12-3 or TRBV12-4 to TRBJ1-1, with D maybe TRBD1 (6 bases). V lost 2 bases to trimming and J lost 2 bases, with 12 bases between them. This CDR3 has 15 residues. The CDR3 is CASSLTAGVNTEAFF. CDR3 sequence (DNA): TGTGCCAGCAGTTTAACGGCAGGGGTAAACACTGAAGCTTTCTTT.

This clonotype came up many times. The V and J genes are TRBV6-5 and TRBJ2-5, with D maybe TRBD2 (6 bases). Trimming shortened V by 5 bases and J by 1 base, and 14 bases separated the two germline ends. Germline V CDR1 and CDR2: MNHEY, SVGAGI. The CDR3 runs to 15 residues. The CDR3 loop is CASSPGTAIQETQYF. Written as DNA, the CDR3 is TGTGCCAGCAGTCCCGGGACTGCGATCCAAGAGACCCAGTACTTC.

This clonotype was detected many times. This chain joins TRBV5-5 and TRBJ1-4; no firm D call. Trimming removed 2 bases from V and 0 bases from J, with 14 bases in between. This CDR3 has 17 residues. Looked up from germline, CDR1 is SGHKS and CDR2 is YYEKEE (reference sequence). The CDR3 region is CASSFGPRPSTNEKLFF. CDR3 in DNA: TGTGCCAGCAGCTTCGGCCCAAGGCCCTCAACTAATGAAAAACTGTTTTTT. Using reference TRBV5-5 and TRBJ1-4 for the parts outside the CDR3, the full variable domain is DAGVTQSPTHLIKTRGQQVTLRCSPISGHKSVSWYQQVLGQGPQFIFQYYEKEERGRGNFPDRFSARQFPNYSSELNVNALLLGDSALYLCASSFGPRPSTNEKLFFGSGTQLSVL.

This clonotype occurred many times. The gene calls are TRBV6-5 and TRBJ2-7; 7 bases line up with TRBD1. The germline V gene encodes CDR1 MNHEY and CDR2 SVGAGI. This CDR3 has 17 residues. The V gene end was trimmed by 4 bases and the J gene end by 2 bases; junction bases not matched to a gene: 14. CDR3 residues: CASSFPMRGQGAYEQYF. The CDR3 region has the DNA TGTGCCAGCAGTTTCCCAATGCGTGGGCAGGGGGCCTACGAGCAGTACTTC.

Regarding this clonotype: Germline is not matched at one junction end, which may reflect a read error. The chain joins TRBV5-1 to TRBJ2-1; 7 bases map to TRBD2. Per germline, CDR1 SGHRS and CDR2 YFSETQ. This CDR3 comprises 14 residues. The CDR3 sequence is CASSLGGGYNAQFF. DNA for the CDR3: TGCGCCAGCAGCTTGGGGGGGGGTTACAATGCGCAGTTCTTC.

This clonotype was counted many times. The chain carries TRBV28 and TRBJ2-1; D is perhaps TRBD2 (6 bases). V was clipped by 1 base and J by 10 bases, with 14 bases between them. This CDR3 is 14 amino acids long. Germline CDR1 is MDHEN and CDR2 is SYDVKM. DNA of the CDR3: TGTGCCAGCAGTTTATCTAGGAGGGGAGGAGAGCAGTTCTTC. It yields the protein CASSLSRRGGEQFF.

J is TRBJ2-3 and V is TRBV5-4; D uncertain. V lost 4 bases and J lost 3, with 12 bases in between. Germline lookup yields CDR1 SGHNT and CDR2 YYREEE (reference sequence). This CDR3 has 14 residues. The CDR3 region is CASSPGPQTDTQYF. The CDR3 nucleotides read TGTGCCAGCAGCCCCGGCCCCCAAACAGATACGCAGTATTTT.

This clonotype was observed many times. The V call is TRBV5-1, the J call TRBJ1-1; D remains ambiguous. The CDR3 spans 16 residues. V lost 0 bases, J lost 0 bases, and 12 bases lay in between. CDR1 and CDR2 from the germline V gene are SGHRS and YFSETQ. The CDR3 nucleotides read TGCGCCAGCAGCTTGGTATCCAGGACGGTGAACACTGAAGCTTTCTTT. Amino acid sequence: CASSLVSRTVNTEAFF.

In its sample, this clonotype was seen many times. This chain links TRBV12-3 or TRBV12-4 with TRBJ2-3, with 9 bases lining up with TRBD1. V was clipped by 6 bases and J by 1 base; unmatched bases: 5. The CDR3 runs 15 residues. This chain's CDR3 is CASSATGGGTDTQYF. The DNA for the CDR3 is TGTGCCAGCAGCGCTACAGGGGGCGGCACAGATACGCAGTATTTT.

This clonotype was seen many times. The chain employs TRBV28 and TRBJ1-6; TRBD1 agrees at 7 bases. The CDR3 totals 15 residues. Germline V gene lookup returns CDR1 MDHEN and CDR2 SYDVKM. J lost 6 bases, V lost 3 bases, and 5 bases had no gene match. In DNA, the CDR3 is TGTGCCAGCAGTTTTAGGGGACAGCCTAATTCACCCCTCCACTTT. Its translation is CASSFRGQPNSPLHF.

This clonotype was seen at least ten times. This sequence joins TRBV10-3 and TRBJ1-1, with 9 bases aligning to TRBD1. V was pared by 5 bases and J by 6 bases, with 7 bases of the junction left unmatched. There are 14 residues in the CDR3. Germline-derived CDR1 and CDR2 are ENHRY and SYGVKD. The CDR3 reads CAISPRTGGSEAFF. In DNA form, the CDR3 reads TGTGCCATCAGTCCCAGAACAGGGGGCTCTGAAGCTTTCTTT.

As for this clonotype: This may be a read error, as it is one base from a much larger clone. The DNA for the CDR3 is TGTGCCAGCGCCCAAAGGTCTGGGGCCAACGGCCTGACTTTC. This codes for CASAQRSGANGLTF. The chain has TRBV12-3 or TRBV12-4 and TRBJ2-6; D is perhaps TRBD1 (5 bases). The CDR3 length is 14 residues.

This clonotype was counted ten times or more. The rearrangement uses TRBV13 and TRBJ2-5, with D perhaps matching TRBD2 (5 bases). Trimming took 9 bases from V and 1 from J, leaving 15 bases between them. CDR3 size: 14 residues. The germline V gene has CDR1 PRHDT and CDR2 FYEKMQ (reference sequence). CDR3 DNA: TGTGCCAGTGGGAGCGCCGGGCCCCAAGAGACCCAGTACTTC. It codes for CASGSAGPQETQYF.

Many counts were recorded for this clonotype. This may arise from a read error, as a much more abundant clone is one base away. CDR3 coding DNA: TGTGCCAGCAGTTCAGGGGAGACCCAGTACTTC. This codes for CASSSGETQYF. The rearrangement links TRBV6-1 to TRBJ2-5; D is possibly TRBD1 (5 bases). V was shortened by 5 bases and J by 5 bases, with 6 bases between the two germline ends. The CDR3 is 11 residues long. Germline CDR1 and CDR2: MNHNS and SASEGT.

This chain connects TRBV6-2 or TRBV6-3 to TRBJ2-7; 11 bases are shared with TRBD1. The CDR3 runs 15 residues. Germline values: CDR1 MNHEY, CDR2 SVGEGT. J was trimmed by 5 bases and V by 6 bases; bases with no gene match: 9. The DNA of the CDR3 is TGTGCCAGCAGGCGAATCGGGACAGGGGGACACGAGCAGTACTTC. Amino acids: CASRRIGTGGHEQYF.

This clonotype was observed many times. The rearrangement uses TRBV6-1 and TRBJ1-6; no clear D. Trimming shortened V by 7 bases and J by 9 bases, and 10 bases separated the two germline ends. The CDR3 is 12 residues long. Germline V gene lookup returns CDR1 MNHNS and CDR2 SASEGT. The CDR3 bases are TGTGCCAGCATGGGGAGGGTTTCACCCCTCCACTTT. As protein: CASMGRVSPLHF.

This clonotype was seen at least ten times. V is TRBV5-6 and J is TRBJ2-7; D gene unclear. With 0 bases removed from V and 1 base from J, the gap between germline ends came to 11 bases. The V gene's germline CDR1 is SGHDT and CDR2 YYEEEE. CDR3 length: 15 amino acids. CDR3 coding DNA: TGTGCCAGCAGCTTGGACGCAGGCCAATCCTACGAGCAGTACTTC. It yields the protein CASSLDAGQSYEQYF.

The V gene is TRBV20-1, the J gene TRBJ1-1, with D possibly matching TRBD1 (5 bases). The length of the CDR3 is 11 residues. Trimming left V 1 base short and J 10 bases short, with 10 bases between. Germline V gene sequence: CDR1 DFQATT, CDR2 SNEGSKA (reference sequence). CDR3 in DNA: TGCAGTGCTAGAGGGGACTTGGGAGCTTTCTTT. This gives the protein CSARGDLGAFF.

This clonotype showed up many times. The chain couples TRBV7-2 to TRBJ2-5; no definite D call. Germline assignment: CDR1 SGHTA and CDR2 FQGNSA. The V and J ends lost 5 bases and 5 bases respectively, with 18 bases between them. The CDR3 spans 15 residues. The CDR3 is CASSTSRPSGETQYF. The CDR3, as DNA: TGTGCCAGCAGCACCAGTCGACCGTCCGGGGAGACCCAGTACTTC.